The sequence of this TCR beta chain was determined in a study of radiotherapy plus CTLA-4 blockade in lung cancer. Regarding the study as a whole: Tumor-derived TCR clones expanded in blood after radiotherapy plus ipilimumab.

The repertoire was sequenced with immunoSEQ multiplex PCR; TCRdb's copy has only in-frame clones and lacks some. The data show 25,000 to 35,000 clones, roughly four fifths seen once. Germline V gene sequence: CDR1 MGHDK, CDR2 SYGVNS. With V trimmed by 7 bases and J by 5 bases, 10 bases remained unmatched. The CDR3 extends over 15 amino acids. This clone has a handful of counts. Its target is unknown. Each patient with chemo-refractory metastatic non-small-cell lung cancer was treated with focal radiation plus CTLA-4 blockade using ipilimumab. Sequences were derived from peripheral blood, sampled from a patient treated with radiotherapy plus ipilimumab. The chain is built from TRBV25-1 and TRBJ2-3, with 9 bases fitting TRBD1. The receptor comes from a human donor with non-small cell lung cancer that progressed on radiotherapy plus ipilimumab. The CDR3 here is CASTDRDRVVDTQYF. Here the CDR3 DNA reads TGTGCCAGCACTGATCGGGACAGGGTGGTAGATACGCAGTATTTT.